The rows below give T cell receptor beta chains drawn from one sample of a study of T cell responses to AZD1222 COVID-19 vaccine. Here immunoSEQ multiplex PCR was the method, and the copy in TCRdb shows in-frame clones only, minus some. Of some 130,000 clones listed, approximately 90% are singletons. Sequenced material: peripheral blood, taken on day 0 of AZD1222 vaccination. The receptors come from an adult in good health. Both conserved end residues are trimmed from each CDR3. D genes are given only for firm matches. Size is stated for part of the rows, as once, few or many counts, or as a class when the clone is expanded.

TRBV13	TRBJ2-7	NA	TRBD1	ASSSGQGIYEQY
TRBV7-8	TRBJ1-2	NA	NA	ASSQFGGEGYGYT
TRBV6-5	TRBJ1-1	NA	NA	ASSRKGQNTEAF
TRBV19	TRBJ1-4	NA	TRBD1	ASRPPGQGGEKLF
TRBV28	TRBJ2-1	NA	NA	ASTRLYDGYNEQF
TRBV4-1	TRBJ1-1	NA	NA	ASSIGPTEAF
TRBV18	TRBJ2-5	NA	NA	ASSPTEETQY
TRBV5-4	TRBJ1-1	NA	NA	AAKGGLNTEAF
TRBV18	TRBJ1-2	NA	NA	ASSPRGDYGYT
TRBV7-2	TRBJ2-1	NA	TRBD2	ASSEGRPSGYNEQF
TRBV2	TRBJ2-2	NA	TRBD2	ASRLGAGRTGELF
TRBV6-5	TRBJ2-7	NA	TRBD2	ASGLAGGEQY
TRBV30	TRBJ2-3	NA	NA	AWNRVTDTQY
TRBV6-5	TRBJ1-2	once	NA	ASRPGRNYGYT
TRBV5-1	TRBJ1-3	NA	NA	ASSSHSGNTIY
TRBV27	TRBJ2-6	once	NA	ASSGPTSGANVLT
TRBV4-1	TRBJ2-5	NA	NA	ASSQDEAVFDTETQY
TRBV19	TRBJ1-2	NA	NA	ASSTQGPDYGYT
TRBV5-4	TRBJ2-1	NA	TRBD2	ASSLKRELYNEQF
TRBV14	TRBJ2-5	NA	NA	ASSGGAGETQY
TRBV6-5	TRBJ1-2	NA	NA	ASSSPAIISHGYT
TRBV24-1	TRBJ1-2	NA	NA	ATSDPPGHKPYGYT
TRBV14	TRBJ2-2	NA	NA	ASSQGRQVGTGELF
TRBV7-8	TRBJ1-3	NA	TRBD1	ASSLNRGQGNTIY
TRBV27	TRBJ2-1	NA	TRBD2	ASSALGSGMGYNEQF
TRBV6-5	TRBJ1-1	NA	TRBD1	ASSYTGQGNTEAF
TRBV7-2	TRBJ2-2	many	NA	ASSLLFGELF
TRBV13	TRBJ1-4	NA	NA	ASSLRLQGSNEKLF
TRBV4-1	TRBJ1-1	NA	NA	ASSQAEQTQNTEAF
TRBV5-1	TRBJ2-1	NA	TRBD2	ASSPGTSGVLTGEQF
TRBV19	TRBJ1-6	few	TRBD1	ASSPGTEVSPLH
TRBV27	TRBJ2-3	once	TRBD1	ASSLNRGDTQY
TRBV15	TRBJ2-3	NA	NA	ASWTGSYTDTQY
TRBV28	TRBJ2-7	NA	TRBD1	ASSSGTGLSYEQY
TRBV29-1	TRBJ1-2	NA	TRBD1	SVESWDSRTLNYGYT
TRBV5-1	TRBJ1-2	NA	NA	ASSTDGDYGYT
TRBV29-1	TRBJ2-1	NA	NA	SGNLAHNEQF
TRBV28	TRBJ1-4	NA	TRBD1	ASSPRDRGWEKLF
TRBV24-1	TRBJ2-5	NA	NA	ATSAEGTAGAQETQY
TRBV7-8	TRBJ2-7	NA	TRBD2	ASSLIRAGATEQY